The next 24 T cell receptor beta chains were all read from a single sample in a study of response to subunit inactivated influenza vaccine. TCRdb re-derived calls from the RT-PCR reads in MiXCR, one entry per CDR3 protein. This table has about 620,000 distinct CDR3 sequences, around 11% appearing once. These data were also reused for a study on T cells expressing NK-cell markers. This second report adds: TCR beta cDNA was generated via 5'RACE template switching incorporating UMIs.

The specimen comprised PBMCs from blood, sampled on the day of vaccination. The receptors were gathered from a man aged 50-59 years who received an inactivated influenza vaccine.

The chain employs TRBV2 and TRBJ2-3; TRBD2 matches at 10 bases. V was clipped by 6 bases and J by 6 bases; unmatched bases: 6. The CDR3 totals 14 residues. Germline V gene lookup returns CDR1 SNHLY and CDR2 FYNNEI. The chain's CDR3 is CASRRTSGRDTQYF. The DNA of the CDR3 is TGTGCCAGCAGGCGGACTAGCGGCAGGGATACGCAGTATTTT.

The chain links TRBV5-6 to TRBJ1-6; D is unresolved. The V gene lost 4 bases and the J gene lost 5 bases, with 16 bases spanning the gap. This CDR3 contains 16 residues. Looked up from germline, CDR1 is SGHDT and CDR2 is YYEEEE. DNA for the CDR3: TGTGCCAGCAGCCTCTACCCGGCAGAAAATAATTCACCCCTCCACTTT. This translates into CASSLYPAENNSPLHF. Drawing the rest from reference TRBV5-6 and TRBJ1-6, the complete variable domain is DAGVTQSPTHLIKTRGQQVTLRCSPKSGHDTVSWYQQALGQGPQFIFQYYEEEERQRGNFPDRFSGHQFPNYSSELNVNALLLGDSALYLCASSLYPAENNSPLHFGNGTRLTVT.

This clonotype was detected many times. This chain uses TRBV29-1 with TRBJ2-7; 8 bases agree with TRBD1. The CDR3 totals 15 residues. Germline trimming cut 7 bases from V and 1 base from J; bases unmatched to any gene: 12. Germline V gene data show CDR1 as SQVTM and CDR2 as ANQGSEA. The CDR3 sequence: CSAGPGGRASYEQYF. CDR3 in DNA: TGCAGCGCCGGACCAGGGGGCAGGGCGTCCTACGAGCAGTACTTC.

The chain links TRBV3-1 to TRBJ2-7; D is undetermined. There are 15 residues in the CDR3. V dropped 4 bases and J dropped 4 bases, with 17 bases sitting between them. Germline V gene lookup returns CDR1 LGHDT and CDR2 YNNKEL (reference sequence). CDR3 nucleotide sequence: TGTGCCAGCAGCCCGTCGGTAGGCCGAGGTTACGAGCAGTACTTC. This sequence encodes CASSPSVGRGYEQYF.

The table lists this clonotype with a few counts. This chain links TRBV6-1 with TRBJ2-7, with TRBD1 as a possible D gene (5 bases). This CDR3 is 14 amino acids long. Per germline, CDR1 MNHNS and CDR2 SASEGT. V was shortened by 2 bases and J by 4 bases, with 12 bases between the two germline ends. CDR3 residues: CASSEFPREYEQYF. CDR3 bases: TGTGCCAGCAGTGAATTCCCCAGGGAATACGAGCAGTACTTC.

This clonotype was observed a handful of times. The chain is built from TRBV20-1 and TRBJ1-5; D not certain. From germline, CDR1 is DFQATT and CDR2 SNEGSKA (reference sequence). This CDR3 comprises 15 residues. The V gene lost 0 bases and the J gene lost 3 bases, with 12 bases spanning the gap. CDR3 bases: TGCAGTGCTAGAGATCGAACTGAGCACAATCAGCCCCAGCATTTT. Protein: CSARDRTEHNQPQHF.

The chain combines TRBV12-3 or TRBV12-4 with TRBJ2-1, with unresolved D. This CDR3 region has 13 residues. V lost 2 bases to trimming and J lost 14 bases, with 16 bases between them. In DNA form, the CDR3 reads TGTGCCAGCAGTTTATCCTCCAAGTCGATGGAGTTCTTC. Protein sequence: CASSLSSKSMEFF.

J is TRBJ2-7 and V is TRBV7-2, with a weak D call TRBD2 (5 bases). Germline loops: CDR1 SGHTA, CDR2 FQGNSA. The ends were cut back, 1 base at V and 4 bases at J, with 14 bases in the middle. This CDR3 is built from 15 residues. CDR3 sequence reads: CASSLEAGAVYEQYF. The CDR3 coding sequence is TGTGCCAGCAGCTTAGAGGCGGGTGCGGTTTACGAGCAGTACTTC.

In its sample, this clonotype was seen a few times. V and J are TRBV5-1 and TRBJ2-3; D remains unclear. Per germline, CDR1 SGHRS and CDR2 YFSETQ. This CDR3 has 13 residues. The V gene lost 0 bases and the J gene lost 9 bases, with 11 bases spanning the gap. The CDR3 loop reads CASSLAGLSTQYF. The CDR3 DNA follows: TGCGCCAGCAGCTTGGCGGGCCTGTCGACGCAGTATTTT.

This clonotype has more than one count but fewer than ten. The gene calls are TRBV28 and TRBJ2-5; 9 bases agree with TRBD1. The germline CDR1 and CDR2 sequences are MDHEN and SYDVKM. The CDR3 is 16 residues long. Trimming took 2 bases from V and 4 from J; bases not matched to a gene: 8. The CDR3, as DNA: TGTGCCAGCAGTTTAAAGGGGACAGGGAAGGGAGAGACCCAGTACTTC. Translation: CASSLKGTGKGETQYF.

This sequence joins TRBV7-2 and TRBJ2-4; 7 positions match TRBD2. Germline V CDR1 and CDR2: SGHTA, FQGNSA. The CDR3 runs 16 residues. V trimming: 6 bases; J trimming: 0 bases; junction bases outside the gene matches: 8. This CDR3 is CASSAWTSLAKNIQYF. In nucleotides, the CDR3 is TGTGCCAGCAGTGCTTGGACTAGTCTAGCCAAAAACATTCAGTACTTC.

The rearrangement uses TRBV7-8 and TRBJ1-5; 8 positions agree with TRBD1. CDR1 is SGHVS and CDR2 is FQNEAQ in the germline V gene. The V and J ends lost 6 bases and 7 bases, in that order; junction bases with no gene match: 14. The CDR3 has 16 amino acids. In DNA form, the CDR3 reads TGTGCCAGCAGTCCCTCGCGGACAGGGTTTGGACAGCCCCAGCATTTT. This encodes CASSPSRTGFGQPQHF. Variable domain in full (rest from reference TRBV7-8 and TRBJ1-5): GAGVSQSPRYKVAKRGQDVALRCDPISGHVSLFWYQQALGQGPEFLTYFQNEAQLDKSGLPSDRFFAERPEGSVSTLKIQRTQQEDSAVYLCASSPSRTGFGQPQHFGDGTRLSIL.

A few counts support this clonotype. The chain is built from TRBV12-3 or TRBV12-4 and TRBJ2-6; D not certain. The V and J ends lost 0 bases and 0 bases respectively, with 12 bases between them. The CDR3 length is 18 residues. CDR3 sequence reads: CASSLAPWAHSGANVLTF. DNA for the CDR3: TGTGCCAGCAGTTTAGCGCCCTGGGCGCACTCTGGGGCCAACGTCCTGACTTTC.

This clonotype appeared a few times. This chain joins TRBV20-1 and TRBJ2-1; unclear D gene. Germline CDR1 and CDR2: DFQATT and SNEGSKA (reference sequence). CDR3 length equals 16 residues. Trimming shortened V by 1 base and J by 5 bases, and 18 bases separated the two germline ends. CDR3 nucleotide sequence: TGCAGTGCTAGAGTAAGAGCTTACGTTATGAACAATGAGCAGTTCTTC. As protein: CSARVRAYVMNNEQFF.

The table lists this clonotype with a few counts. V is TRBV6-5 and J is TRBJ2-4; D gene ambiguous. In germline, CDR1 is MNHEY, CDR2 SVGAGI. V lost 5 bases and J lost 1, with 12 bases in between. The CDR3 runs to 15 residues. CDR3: CASSPSPHAKNIQYF. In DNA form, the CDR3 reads TGTGCCAGCAGTCCCTCGCCCCACGCCAAAAACATTCAGTACTTC.

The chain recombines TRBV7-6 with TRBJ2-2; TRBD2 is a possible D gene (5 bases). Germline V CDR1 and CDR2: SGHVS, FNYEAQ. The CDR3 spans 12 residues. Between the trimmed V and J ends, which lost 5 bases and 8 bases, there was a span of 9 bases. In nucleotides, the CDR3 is TGTGCCAGCAGCGAGGACTTTGGGGAGCTGTTTTTT. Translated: CASSEDFGELFF.

CDR3: CASSLFSAGEQYF. For the CDR3, the DNA is TGTGCCAGCAGTTTATTCTCGGCGGGCGAGCAGTACTTC. This chain links TRBV27 with TRBJ2-7; D is perhaps TRBD2 (5 bases). This CDR3 contains 13 residues. V dropped 1 base and J dropped 6 bases, with 10 bases sitting between them. Germline CDR1 is MNHEY and CDR2 is SMNVEV (reference sequence).

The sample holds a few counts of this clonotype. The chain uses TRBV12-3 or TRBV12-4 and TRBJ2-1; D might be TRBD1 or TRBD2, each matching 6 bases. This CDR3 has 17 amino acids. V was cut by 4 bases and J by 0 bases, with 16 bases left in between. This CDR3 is CASSSKGGPISYNEQFF. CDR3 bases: TGTGCCAGCAGTTCGAAGGGGGGCCCTATCTCCTACAATGAGCAGTTCTTC.

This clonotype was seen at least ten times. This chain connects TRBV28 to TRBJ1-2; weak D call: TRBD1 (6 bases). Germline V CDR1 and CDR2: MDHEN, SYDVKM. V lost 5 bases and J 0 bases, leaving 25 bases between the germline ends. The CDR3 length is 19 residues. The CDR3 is CASSSSGWRGKTSNYGYTF. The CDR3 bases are TGTGCCAGCAGTAGCTCTGGTTGGAGGGGGAAAACTTCTAACTATGGCTACACCTTC.

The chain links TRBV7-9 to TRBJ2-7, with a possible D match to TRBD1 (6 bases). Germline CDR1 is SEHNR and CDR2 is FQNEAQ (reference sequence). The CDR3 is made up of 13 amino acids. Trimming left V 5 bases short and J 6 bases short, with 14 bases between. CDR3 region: CASSPSLGAEQYF. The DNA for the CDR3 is TGTGCCAGCAGCCCGAGCCTGGGGGCCGAGCAGTACTTC. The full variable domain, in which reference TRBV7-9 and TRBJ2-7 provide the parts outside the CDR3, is DTGVSQNPRHKITKRGQNVTFRCDPISEHNRLYWYRQTLGQGPEFLTYFQNEAQLEKSRLLSDRFSAERPKGSFSTLEIQRTEQGDSAMYLCASSPSLGAEQYFGPGTRLTVT.

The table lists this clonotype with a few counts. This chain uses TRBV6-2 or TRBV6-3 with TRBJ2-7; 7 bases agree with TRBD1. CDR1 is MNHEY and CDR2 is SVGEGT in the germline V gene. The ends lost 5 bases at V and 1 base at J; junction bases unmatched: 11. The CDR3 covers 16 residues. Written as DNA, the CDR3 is TGTGCCAGCAGTGGGACAGCCAAAAAACGGTCCTACGAGCAGTACTTC. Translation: CASSGTAKKRSYEQYF.

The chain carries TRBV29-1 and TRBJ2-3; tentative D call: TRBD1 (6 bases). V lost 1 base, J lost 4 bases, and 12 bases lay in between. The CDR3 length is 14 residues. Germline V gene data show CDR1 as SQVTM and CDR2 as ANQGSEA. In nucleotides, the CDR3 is TGCAGCGTTGAAGGCCGGACAGTGGCAGATACGCAGTATTTT. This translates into CSVEGRTVADTQYF.

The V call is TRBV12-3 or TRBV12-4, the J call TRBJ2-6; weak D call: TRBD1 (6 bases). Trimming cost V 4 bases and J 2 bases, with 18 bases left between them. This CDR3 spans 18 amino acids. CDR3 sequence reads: CASSSPGHLRAGANVLTF. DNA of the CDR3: TGTGCCAGCAGTTCTCCGGGACACCTCAGGGCTGGGGCCAACGTCCTGACTTTC.

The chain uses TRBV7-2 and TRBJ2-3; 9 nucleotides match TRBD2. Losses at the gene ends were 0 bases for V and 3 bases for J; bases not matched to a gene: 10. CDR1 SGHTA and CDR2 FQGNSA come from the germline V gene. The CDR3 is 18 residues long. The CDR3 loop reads CASSLALAGGPKTDTQYF. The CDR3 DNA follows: TGTGCCAGCAGCTTAGCGCTGGCGGGGGGGCCGAAAACAGATACGCAGTATTTT.